The present entry profiles one TCR beta chain with its context. Its antigen is undetermined. The data stem from a study of T cells after yellow fever vaccination. Study as a whole: Where fractions had low cell numbers, libraries were prepared from them with the SMART-Seq v4 Ultra Low Input RNA kit. Points from the study as a whole: It was a weaker secondary response, yet one that peaked faster, at day 5 versus 15. A large majority of primary-vaccination clones showed up again after the booster (approximately 96% CD4, roughly 88% CD8).

Generation of TCR cDNA used 5'RACE template switching (which added a universal primer site and UMIs). From the 5' RACE reads, TCRdb called clonotypes with MiXCR, one entry per CDR3 protein. Counted here are approximately 250,000 distinct CDR3 sequences, about 5.2% occurring once; the ten biggest clones make up around 3.5%. Germline loops: CDR1 SGHAT, CDR2 FQNNGV. This CDR3 spans 12 amino acids. Trimming cost V 3 bases and J 11 bases, with 13 bases left between them. The TCR originated in a man younger than 35 who received the YFV17D yellow fever vaccine. The genes are TRBV11-2 and TRBJ1-1, with D possibly being TRBD1 (6 bases). Sequences were derived from CD4+ T cells sorted from PBMCs, sampled on the day of the yellow fever booster vaccination. The CDR3 is CASSLWGAGAFF. CDR3 bases: TGTGCCAGCAGCTTGTGGGGGGCCGGGGCTTTCTTT.